The rows below give T cell receptor beta chains drawn from one sample of a study of regulatory T cells in long-lasting Graves disease. A single record per CDR3 protein comes from TCRdb applying MiXCR to the multiplex PCR reads. The sample records approximately 480,000 distinct CDR3 sequences, 15% to 20% being singletons. This sample also appeared in a second study, on T cells in Graves' hyperthyroidism and ophthalmopathy.

The sequences come from peripheral blood mononuclear cells (PBMCs), collected at new diagnosis, from a patient treated with antithyroid drugs. The receptor source for this set is a man aged 35-49 years with Graves disease. Both conserved end residues are part of each CDR3. Each record gives: V gene, CDR3 protein.

V: TRBV20-1; CDR3: CSAPPKGPTEDTEAFF
V: TRBV7-9; CDR3: CASKGRRDTQYF
V: TRBV28; CDR3: CASSLSPGQSGEQYF
V: TRBV20-1; CDR3: CSAPLAGTKEKLFF
V: TRBV7-8; CDR3: CASTPPGLSTDTQYF
V: TRBV29-1; CDR3: CSLKGQLYNEQFF
V: TRBV7-9; CDR3: CASSLTGGDTGELFF
V: TRBV3-1; CDR3: CASSQDRDSPYEQYF
V: TRBV12-3/TRBV12-4; CDR3: CASSFGPQETYEQYF
V: TRBV2; CDR3: CATDRGLEQYF
V: TRBV6-2/TRBV6-3; CDR3: CASSPLTSALSYEQYF
V: TRBV5-1; CDR3: CASSLIAGGVRNEQFF
V: TRBV27; CDR3: CASTTPHSGLAGNYNEQFF
V: TRBV15; CDR3: CATSSQGPWTEQFF
V: TRBV5-1; CDR3: CASSPTGQVWYF
V: TRBV3-1; CDR3: CASSYRPGVPNTEAFF
V: TRBV12-5; CDR3: CASGLLRVEWLYGYTF
V: TRBV28; CDR3: CASSRASGRTDTQYF
V: TRBV24-1; CDR3: CATSALGLDQFF
V: TRBV2; CDR3: CASSETRSRQETQYF
V: TRBV3-1; CDR3: CASSQRNSGTGGGYTF
V: TRBV27; CDR3: CASSPGTKNTEAFF
V: TRBV6-2/TRBV6-3; CDR3: CASTPGTSGIYEQYF
V: TRBV5-1; CDR3: CASSLGALGETQYF
V: TRBV29-1; CDR3: CSVNGLADTDTQHF
V: TRBV20-1; CDR3: CSAKGQGRSNQPQHF
V: TRBV29-1; CDR3: CSVVNPSSYNEQFF
V: TRBV9; CDR3: CASSEDGRRPQHF
V: TRBV7-7; CDR3: CASSLVYSQTQYF
V: TRBV27; CDR3: CASSPAGGLGQPQHF
V: TRBV19; CDR3: CASSIGGQGSYQPQHF
V: TRBV18; CDR3: CASSPRLAGAYNEQFF
V: TRBV10-3; CDR3: CAISESLSTEAFF
V: TRBV5-4; CDR3: CASSSGVSGRVGETQYF
V: TRBV5-1; CDR3: CASSAGLAGTGTQYF
V: TRBV28; CDR3: CASRDSLTDTQYF
V: TRBV20-1; CDR3: CSAISQGAVGQFF
V: TRBV30; CDR3: CAFNPGDADTQYF
V: TRBV6-1; CDR3: CASSLGQGVEQFF
V: TRBV7-3; CDR3: CASSLASGGRTDTQYF
V: TRBV20-1; CDR3: CSAALTAGDTQYF
V: TRBV5-1; CDR3: CASSAGGDGYTF
V: TRBV20-1; CDR3: CSARPLAGVSGANVLTF
V: TRBV7-2; CDR3: CASSDRLSGSGETQYF
V: TRBV13; CDR3: CASSSPRLGGGLTEAFF
V: TRBV10-3; CDR3: CAIMGTDANYGYTF
V: TRBV29-1; CDR3: CSVETSGASYEQYF
V: TRBV29-1; CDR3: CSVGPGQSSEQYF